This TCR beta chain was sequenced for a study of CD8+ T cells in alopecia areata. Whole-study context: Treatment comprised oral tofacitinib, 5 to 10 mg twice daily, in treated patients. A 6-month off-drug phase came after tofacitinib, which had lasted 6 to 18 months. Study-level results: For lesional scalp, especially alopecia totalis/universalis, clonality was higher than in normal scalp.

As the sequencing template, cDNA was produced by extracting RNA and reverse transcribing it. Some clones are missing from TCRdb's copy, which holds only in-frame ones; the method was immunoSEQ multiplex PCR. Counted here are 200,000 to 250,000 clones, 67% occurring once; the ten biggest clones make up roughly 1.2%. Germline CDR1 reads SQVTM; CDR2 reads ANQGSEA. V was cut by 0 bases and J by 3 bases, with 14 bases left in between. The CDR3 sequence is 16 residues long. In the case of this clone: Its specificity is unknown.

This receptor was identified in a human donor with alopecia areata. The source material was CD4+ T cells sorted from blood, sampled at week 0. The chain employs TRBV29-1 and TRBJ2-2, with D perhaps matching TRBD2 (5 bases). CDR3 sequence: CSVEDRRRGYTGELFF. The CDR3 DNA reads TGCAGCGTTGAAGATCGGAGGAGAGGGTACACCGGGGAGCTGTTTTTT.